The rows below give T cell receptor beta chains drawn from one sample of a study of Ad26.COV2.S vaccination and SARS-CoV-2 variants. Libraries were prepared by immunoSEQ multiplex PCR; TCRdb keeps only in-frame clonotypes and omits some of them. The profile shows some 350,000 clones, roughly 90% of them singletons. Sequences were derived from peripheral blood, sampled in a trial of Ad26.COV2.S vaccine versus placebo. Receptor source: a person aged 18-65 years who received the Ad26.COV2.S COVID-19 vaccine or a placebo. CDR3s include the opening cysteine and the closing phenylalanine or tryptophan. A D gene is named only where the DNA matches it firmly. Clone size is given for some rows only: seen once, a few or many times, or a class if the clone is expanded.

>-|TRBD1|TRBJ2-3|TRBV18
TGTGCCAGCTCACCGGGGACAGGGTCTGGTACGCAGTATTTT
CASSPGTGSGTQYF
>once|TRBD1|TRBJ1-2|TRBV5-5
TGTGCCAGCAGCCCAACCGGGACAGGACTGGAACGCTATGGCTACACCTTC
CASSPTGTGLERYGYTF
>-|-|TRBJ2-1|TRBV9
TGTGCCAGCAGCGGGAGGTGGGGGGACCACAATGAGCAGTTCTTC
CASSGRWGDHNEQFF
>-|TRBD1|TRBJ2-3|TRBV7-2
TGTGCCAGCAGCCCCAACCAACAGGGGTCAGATACGCAGTATTTT
CASSPNQQGSDTQYF
>-|-|TRBJ1-1|TRBV21-1
TGTGCCAGCAGCAAAGTTTTGCGGACAGCAGTGAACACTGAAGCTTTCTTT
CASSKVLRTAVNTEAFF
>once|-|TRBJ1-2|TRBV11-2
TGTGCCAGCAGCTTTGGGGGCCCTTCGACAGCCTACTATGGCTACACCTTC
CASSFGGPSTAYYGYTF
>-|TRBD1|TRBJ1-3|TRBV6-5
TGTGCCAGCAAGGGACAGTCGCGAAACACCATATATTTT
CASKGQSRNTIYF
>-|-|TRBJ1-5|TRBV24-1
TGTGCCACCAGTGATAAGGATAACAATCAGCCCCAGCATTTT
CATSDKDNNQPQHF
>-|-|TRBJ1-1|TRBV3-1/TRBV3-2
TGTGCCAGCAGCCATCGGGGCGCTGAAGCTTTCTTT
CASSHRGAEAFF
>-|-|TRBJ2-3|TRBV6-5
TGTGCCAGCAGTTATCTTGGGCCTCCGGGGGATACGCAGTATTTT
CASSYLGPPGDTQYF
>-|TRBD2|TRBJ2-1|TRBV7-8
TGTGCCAGCAGCTCGAGTATAGCGGGATGGGATGAGCAGTTCTTC
CASSSSIAGWDEQFF
>-|TRBD1|TRBJ1-2|TRBV7-8
TGTGCCAGCAGCTTACCTTCGACAGGGGGGAACTATGGCTACACCTTC
CASSLPSTGGNYGYTF
>-|-|TRBJ2-5|TRBV14
TGTGCCAGCGGGGACATTTGGGGTCCGGAGACCCAGTACTTC
CASGDIWGPETQYF
>once|-|TRBJ2-3|TRBV14
TGTGCCAGCAGCCAAGATCTCCAGCGTTATAACACAGATACGCAGTATTTT
CASSQDLQRYNTDTQYF